This TCR beta chain is from a study of T cell changes during pregnancy in multiple sclerosis. The protocol was immunoSEQ multiplex PCR, while the TCRdb copy is restricted to in-frame clones and leaves out a portion. The table has approximately 35,000 clones, approximately 91% seen once. From germline, CDR1 is KGHSH and CDR2 LQKENI. V dropped 4 bases and J dropped 0; count of bases not matched to a gene: 6. This CDR3 has 17 residues. The clonotype originates from a female donor in good health, enrolled as a control in a pregnancy study. V usage is TRBV18 and J usage is TRBJ2-6, with 7 nucleotides matching TRBD1. Specimen: CD4+ T cells from peripheral blood mononuclear cells, collected in the third trimester of pregnancy. CDR3 residues: CASSRTTGHSGANVLTF. Written as DNA, the CDR3 is TGTGCCAGCTCACGGACGACAGGGCACTCTGGGGCCAACGTCCTGACTTTC.